The source of this TCR beta chain is a study of PD-L1 blockade in urothelial cancer. Study summary: Blood analysis was done at 3 weeks (second dose) and 6 weeks after treatment began.

About this clone itself: Its antigen remains unknown.

Notes on the study in general: Patients with durable benefit had greater blood expansion of tumor-associated TCR clones 3 weeks into treatment.

Time point here: pretreatment peripheral blood. Sequencing was performed with immunoSEQ multiplex PCR; in TCRdb, only in-frame clones are kept and a portion is missing. The table has just under 65,000 clones, approximately 78% seen once. V trimming: 8 bases; J trimming: 4 bases; junction bases outside the gene matches: 8. CDR1 is KGHSH, CDR2 LQKENI, per germline. The CDR3 is 14 amino acids. Sequences were derived from PBMCs, sampled around atezolizumab (anti-PD-L1) treatment. The rearrangement links TRBV18 to TRBJ2-1, with 7 nucleotides matching TRBD1. This clonotype was obtained from a man between 65 and 85 years old with urothelial cancer. The CDR3 reads CASIQRGQYNEQFF. The CDR3 DNA is TGTGCCAGCATTCAACGGGGACAGTACAATGAGCAGTTCTTC.